The 11 T cell receptor beta chains below were found in one sample sequenced in a study of shared clonotypes between healthy human individuals. Using immunoSEQ multiplex PCR, the repertoire was profiled, and TCRdb retains in-frame clones only, with some absent. The sample lists about 1.5 million clones; 95% to 99% were seen once. The sequencing sample was made of naive CD4+ T cells sorted from blood. Specified subset: CD45RA+ positively selected. The source of these receptors is a man aged 25 to 40 in good health.

The chain employs TRBV19 and TRBJ2-7; D tentatively reads TRBD1 or TRBD2 (5 bases each). Per the germline V gene, CDR1 is LNHDA and CDR2 is SQIVND (reference sequence). Trimming shortened V by 6 bases and J by 2 bases, and 14 bases separated the two germline ends. There are 14 residues in the CDR3. The CDR3 sequence: CASRAKGPPYEQYF. In DNA, the CDR3 is TGTGCCAGTAGAGCGAAGGGACCCCCCTACGAGCAGTACTTC.

This rearrangement joins TRBV28 to TRBJ2-7, with TRBD1 identical over 7 bases. V was clipped by 6 bases and J by 5 bases; unmatched bases: 7. Germline CDR1 reads MDHEN; CDR2 reads SYDVKM. CDR3 length: 13 amino acids. The CDR3 region has the DNA TGTGCCAGCAGCTCTCGGGACAGTAACGAGCAGTACTTC. Translating gives CASSSRDSNEQYF.

The chain links TRBV6-1 to TRBJ1-4; the D is unclear. Between the trimmed V and J ends, which lost 4 bases and 0 bases, there was a span of 9 bases. This CDR3 has 15 residues. Germline loops: CDR1 MNHNS, CDR2 SASEGT. The CDR3 is CASSVGLATNEKLFF. In DNA form, the CDR3 reads TGTGCCAGCAGTGTCGGTCTCGCAACTAATGAAAAACTGTTTTTT.

The chain recombines TRBV20-1 with TRBJ2-1; perhaps TRBD1 as D (6 bases). Germline V lookup: CDR1 DFQATT, CDR2 SNEGSKA (reference sequence). V was pared by 7 bases and J by 7 bases, with 11 bases between. This CDR3 comprises 11 residues. The CDR3 DNA is TGCAGTGAGACAGGTTTGAATGAGCAGTTCTTC. This encodes CSETGLNEQFF.

This chain links TRBV13 with TRBJ2-6; weak D call: TRBD2 (7 bases). V gave up 6 bases and J gave up 2 bases, with 17 bases separating them. The CDR3 is 17 amino acids. Germline V gene lookup returns CDR1 PRHDT and CDR2 FYEKMQ (reference sequence). This CDR3 is CASRFTGGWAGANVLTF. The CDR3 DNA sequence: TGTGCCAGCAGATTTACGGGGGGCTGGGCTGGGGCCAACGTCCTGACTTTC.

V gene TRBV14 combines with J gene TRBJ2-7; no clear D gene. The germline gives CDR1 SGHDN, CDR2 FVKESK. This CDR3 contains 12 residues. V lost 1 base, J lost 6 bases, and 7 bases lay in between. Here the CDR3 DNA reads TGTGCCAGCAGCCAAGTTAACGGCGAGCAGTACTTC. It yields the protein CASSQVNGEQYF.

This clone was seen a single time. The chain links TRBV7-2 to TRBJ2-7; 7 nucleotides align to TRBD2. The trim removed 1 base at V and 4 bases at J, leaving 10 bases unmatched. Germline V gene data show CDR1 as SGHTA and CDR2 as FQGNSA. CDR3 size: 16 residues. The CDR3 spells CASSLDLWEGPYEQYF. CDR3 DNA: TGTGCCAGCAGCTTAGATTTGTGGGAGGGCCCATACGAGCAGTACTTC.

This clone was recorded once. The rearrangement joins TRBV10-1 to TRBJ2-2; D tentatively fits TRBD1 or TRBD2 (5 bases each). Trimming shortened V by 5 bases and J by 7 bases, and 8 bases separated the two germline ends. Per the germline V gene, CDR1 is WNHNN and CDR2 is SYGVQD (reference sequence). The CDR3 extends over 12 amino acids. The DNA of the CDR3 is TGCGCCAGCAGTCGGGGCGGCGGGGAGCTGTTTTTT. This sequence encodes CASSRGGGELFF.

The chain recombines TRBV7-2 with TRBJ2-7; TRBD2 matches at 10 bases. J was trimmed by 2 bases and V by 5 bases; bases with no gene match: 6. The length of the CDR3 is 15 residues. Germline CDR1 reads SGHTA; CDR2 reads FQGNSA. CDR3 in amino acids: CASSRLGTSAYEQYF. The CDR3 DNA reads as TGTGCCAGCAGCCGACTTGGGACTAGCGCCTACGAGCAGTACTTC.

The rearrangement joins TRBV6-5 to TRBJ1-1, with TRBD1 as a possible D gene (6 bases). The V and J ends lost 0 bases and 4 bases respectively, with 12 bases between them. The CDR3 is made up of 15 amino acids. Germline lookup yields CDR1 MNHEY and CDR2 SVGAGI. The CDR3 DNA sequence: TGTGCCAGCAGTTACTCTGGCAGGGGAGGCACTGAAGCTTTCTTT. Translated, it gives CASSYSGRGGTEAFF.

On this clone: Since no conserved phenylalanine or tryptophan closes the CDR3, a read error is the likely cause. The limits of the CDR3 on the DNA are not certain, so only TCRdb's listed CDR3 is given. The chain employs TRBV27 and TRBJ2-6; the table's D gene call, TRBD1, was not cross checked with the DNA. Germline CDR1 MNHEY, CDR2 SMNVEV (reference sequence). The CDR3 extends over 8 residues, inclusive of both ends. The CDR3 loop is CASSLEGR.